These 5 T cell receptor beta chains originate from one sample sequenced in a study of blood T cell repertoires in COVID-19. Profiling relied on immunoSEQ multiplex PCR, and the TCRdb table lists in-frame clones only, not all of them. The sample consists of about 98,000 clones, approximately 86% of them appearing once. The sample consisted of peripheral blood. These TCRs come from a man between 65 and 80 years old with active or convalescent COVID-19.

The CDR3 DNA sequence: TGTGCCAGCAGCCTGGCTAGGCGCACAGATACGCAGTATTTT. This codes for CASSLARRTDTQYF. The rearrangement joins TRBV7-9 to TRBJ2-3; no clear D. The CDR3 consists of 14 residues. Germline assignment: CDR1 SEHNR and CDR2 FQNEAQ (reference sequence). Trimming removed 5 bases at V and 1 base at J, with 10 bases between.

This clone has more than one count but fewer than ten. This chain joins TRBV19 and TRBJ1-1; D is unclear. The germline V and J ends were trimmed by 2 bases and 10 bases, with 20 bases remaining between them. The CDR3 has 15 residues. Germline V gives CDR1 LNHDA, CDR2 SQIVND (reference sequence). In DNA form, the CDR3 reads TGTGCCAGTAGTATAACCTCGTATAAGACTGGAGGAGCTTTCTTT. Protein: CASSITSYKTGGAFF.

The V gene is TRBV29-1, the J gene TRBJ2-5, with D unresolved. Per germline, CDR1 SQVTM and CDR2 ANQGSEA. Trimming cost V 4 bases and J 5 bases, with 8 bases left between them. This CDR3 is 11 amino acids long. The CDR3 region is CSVGQRETQYF. The CDR3 coding sequence is TGCAGCGTTGGGCAGAGGGAGACCCAGTACTTC.

J is TRBJ2-1 and V is TRBV3-1 (or the pseudogene TRBV3-2); D is unresolved. In germline, CDR1 is LGHDT, CDR2 YNNKEL (reference sequence). V was pared by 0 bases and J by 4 bases, with 7 bases between. The CDR3 covers 14 residues. Written as DNA, the CDR3 is TGTGCCAGCAGCCAAGATAGAATTTACAATGAGCAGTTCTTC. Protein: CASSQDRIYNEQFF.

The chain combines TRBV7-8 with TRBJ2-2, with 7 bases fitting TRBD2. The CDR3 runs to 17 residues. Germline CDR1 and CDR2: SGHVS and FQNEAQ. With 1 base clipped from V and 1 base from J, the junction kept 6 bases outside the gene matches. CDR3 DNA sequence: TGTGCCAGCAGCTTAGTTGGGCTAGCGGAGAACACCGGGGAGCTGTTTTTT. This gives the protein CASSLVGLAENTGELFF. The complete variable domain, with remaining parts taken from reference TRBV7-8 and TRBJ2-2, reads GAGVSQSPRYKVAKRGQDVALRCDPISGHVSLFWYQQALGQGPEFLTYFQNEAQLDKSGLPSDRFFAERPEGSVSTLKIQRTQQEDSAVYLCASSLVGLAENTGELFFGEGSRLTVL.